This T cell receptor beta chain was retrieved from a study of cytomegalovirus exposure and HLA in healthy donors. The study's findings and limits: Most TCR sequences were uncommon, yet certain public TCRs appeared in many donors.

Notes on this clone: As yet, its antigen is unknown.

The primer mix had 60 Vbeta and 13 Jbeta primers. Repertoires were generated with immunoSEQ multiplex PCR, while TCRdb's copy carries only in-frame clones and drops some. The table lists tens of thousands of clones, roughly 79% of them singletons. The germline V and J ends were trimmed by 4 bases and 0 bases, with 17 bases remaining between them. Germline V lookup: CDR1 SGHTS, CDR2 YDEGEE. This CDR3 spans 16 amino acids. The TCR comes from a female donor in good health and CMV-seronegative. Sequencing was done on a sample of PBMCs. The V and J genes are TRBV5-8 and TRBJ2-7; D not certain. The CDR3 is CASSPPRSFSSYEQYF. The CDR3 region has the DNA TGTGCCAGCAGCCCACCACGGAGCTTCAGCTCCTACGAGCAGTACTTC.